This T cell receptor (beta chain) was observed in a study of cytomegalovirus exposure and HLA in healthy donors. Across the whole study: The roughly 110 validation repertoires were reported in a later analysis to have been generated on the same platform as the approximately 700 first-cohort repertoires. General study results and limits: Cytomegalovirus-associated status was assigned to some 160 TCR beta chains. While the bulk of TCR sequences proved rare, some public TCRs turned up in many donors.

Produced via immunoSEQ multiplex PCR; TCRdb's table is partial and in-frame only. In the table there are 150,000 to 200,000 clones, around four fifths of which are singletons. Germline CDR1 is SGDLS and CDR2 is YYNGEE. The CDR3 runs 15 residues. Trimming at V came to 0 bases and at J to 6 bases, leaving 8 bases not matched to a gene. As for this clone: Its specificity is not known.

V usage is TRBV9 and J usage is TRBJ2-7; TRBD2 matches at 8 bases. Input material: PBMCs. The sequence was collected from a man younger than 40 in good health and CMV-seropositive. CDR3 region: CASSVGGGGRGEQYF. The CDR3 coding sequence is TGTGCCAGCAGCGTAGGGGGCGGGGGGCGTGGCGAGCAGTACTTC.